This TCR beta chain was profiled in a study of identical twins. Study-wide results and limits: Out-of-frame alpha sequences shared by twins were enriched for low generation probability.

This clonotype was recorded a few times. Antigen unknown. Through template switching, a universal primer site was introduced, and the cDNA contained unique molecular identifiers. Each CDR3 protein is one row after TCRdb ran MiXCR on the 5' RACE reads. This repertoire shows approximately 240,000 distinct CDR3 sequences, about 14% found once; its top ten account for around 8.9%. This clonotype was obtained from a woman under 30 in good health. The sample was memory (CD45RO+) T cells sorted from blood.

The CDR3 sequence: CASCYDRGRRETQYF. The CDR3 DNA follows: TGTGCCAGCTGCTACGACAGGGGCAGAAGAGAGACCCAGTACTTC. The chain employs TRBV21-1 and TRBJ2-5; the table's D call of TRBD1 was not tested on the DNA. TRBV21-1 is noted as a pseudogene. The CDR3 consists of 15 residues.